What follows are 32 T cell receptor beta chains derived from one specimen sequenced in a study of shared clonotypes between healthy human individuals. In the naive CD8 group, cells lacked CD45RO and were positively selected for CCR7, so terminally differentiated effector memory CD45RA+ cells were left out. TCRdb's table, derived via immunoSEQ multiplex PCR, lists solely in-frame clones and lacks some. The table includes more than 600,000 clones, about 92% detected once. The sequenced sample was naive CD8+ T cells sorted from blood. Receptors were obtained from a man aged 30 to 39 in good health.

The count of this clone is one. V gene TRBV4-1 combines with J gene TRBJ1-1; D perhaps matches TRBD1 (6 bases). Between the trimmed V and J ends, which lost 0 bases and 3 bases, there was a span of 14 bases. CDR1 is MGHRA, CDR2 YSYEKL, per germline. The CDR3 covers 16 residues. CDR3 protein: CASSQEGGEGYTEAFF. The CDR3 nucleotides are TGCGCCAGCAGCCAAGAAGGGGGAGAGGGATACACTGAAGCTTTCTTT.

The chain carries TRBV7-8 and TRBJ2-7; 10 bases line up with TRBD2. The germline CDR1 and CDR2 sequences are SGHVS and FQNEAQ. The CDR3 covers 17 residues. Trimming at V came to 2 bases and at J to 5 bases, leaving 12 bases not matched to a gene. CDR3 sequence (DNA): TGTGCCAGCAGCTTATCGACTAGCGGGTCACCTTACAACGAGCAGTACTTC. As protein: CASSLSTSGSPYNEQYF. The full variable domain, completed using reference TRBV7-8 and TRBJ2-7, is GAGVSQSPRYKVAKRGQDVALRCDPISGHVSLFWYQQALGQGPEFLTYFQNEAQLDKSGLPSDRFFAERPEGSVSTLKIQRTQQEDSAVYLCASSLSTSGSPYNEQYFGPGTRLTVT.

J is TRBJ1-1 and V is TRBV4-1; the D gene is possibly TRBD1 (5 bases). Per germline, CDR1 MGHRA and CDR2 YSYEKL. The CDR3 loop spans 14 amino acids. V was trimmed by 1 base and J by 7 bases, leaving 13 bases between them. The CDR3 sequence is CASSQVGVQDEAFF. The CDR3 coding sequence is TGCGCCAGCAGCCAAGTAGGGGTCCAGGATGAAGCTTTCTTT.

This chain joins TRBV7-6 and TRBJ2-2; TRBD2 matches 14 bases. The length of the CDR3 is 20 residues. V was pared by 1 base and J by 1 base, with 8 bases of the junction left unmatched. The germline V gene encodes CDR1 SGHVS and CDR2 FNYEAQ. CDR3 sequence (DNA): TGTGCCAGCAGCTTAGAGGGGAGACTAGCGGGAGGGCTGAACACCGGGGAGCTGTTTTTT. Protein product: CASSLEGRLAGGLNTGELFF.

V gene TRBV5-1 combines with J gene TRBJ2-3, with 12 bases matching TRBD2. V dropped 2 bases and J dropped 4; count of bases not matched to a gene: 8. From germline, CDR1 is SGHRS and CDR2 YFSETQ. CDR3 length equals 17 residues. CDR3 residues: CASSFYSSGRAADTQYF. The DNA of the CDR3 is TGCGCCAGCAGCTTTTATTCTAGCGGGAGGGCAGCAGATACGCAGTATTTT.

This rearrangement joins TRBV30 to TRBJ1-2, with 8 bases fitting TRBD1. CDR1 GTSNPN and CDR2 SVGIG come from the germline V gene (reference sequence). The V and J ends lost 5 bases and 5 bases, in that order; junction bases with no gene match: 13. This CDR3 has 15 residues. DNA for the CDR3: TGTGCCTGGGGCCTGGGGACAGGTCACCGGTATGGCTACACCTTC. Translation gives CAWGLGTGHRYGYTF.

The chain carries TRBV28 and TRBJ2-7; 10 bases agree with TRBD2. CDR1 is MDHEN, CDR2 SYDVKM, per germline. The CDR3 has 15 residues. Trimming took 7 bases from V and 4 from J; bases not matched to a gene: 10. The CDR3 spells CASNSLAGVLYEQYF. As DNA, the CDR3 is TGTGCCAGCAATTCCCTAGCGGGAGTTTTATACGAGCAGTACTTC.

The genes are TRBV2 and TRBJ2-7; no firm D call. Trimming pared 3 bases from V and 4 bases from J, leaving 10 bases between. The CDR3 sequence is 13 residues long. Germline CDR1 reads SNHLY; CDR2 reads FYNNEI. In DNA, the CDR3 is TGTGCCAGCAGTGACACCGGGTATTACGAGCAGTACTTC. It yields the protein CASSDTGYYEQYF.

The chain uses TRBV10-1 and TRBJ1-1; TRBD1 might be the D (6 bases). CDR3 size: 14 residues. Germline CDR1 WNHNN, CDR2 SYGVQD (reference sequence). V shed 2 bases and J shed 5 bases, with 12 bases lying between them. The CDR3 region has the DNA TGCGCCAGCAGTGAGGCCCAACAGGGTACTGAAGCTTTCTTT. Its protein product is CASSEAQQGTEAFF.

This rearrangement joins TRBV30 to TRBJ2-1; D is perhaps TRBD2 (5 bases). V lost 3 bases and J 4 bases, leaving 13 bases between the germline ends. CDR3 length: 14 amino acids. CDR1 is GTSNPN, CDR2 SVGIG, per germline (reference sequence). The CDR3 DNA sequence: TGTGCCTGGAGGTGGAGCGGAGGATACAATGAGCAGTTCTTC. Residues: CAWRWSGGYNEQFF.

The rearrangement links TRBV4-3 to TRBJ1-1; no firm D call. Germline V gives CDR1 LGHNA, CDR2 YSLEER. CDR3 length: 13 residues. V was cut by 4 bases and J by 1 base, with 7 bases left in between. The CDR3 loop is CASSLHQNTEAFF. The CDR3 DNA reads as TGCGCCAGCAGCCTCCATCAGAACACTGAAGCTTTCTTT.

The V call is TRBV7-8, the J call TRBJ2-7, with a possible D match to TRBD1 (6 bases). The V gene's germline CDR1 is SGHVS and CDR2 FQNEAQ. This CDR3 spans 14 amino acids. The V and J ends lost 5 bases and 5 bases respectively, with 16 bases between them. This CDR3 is CASSITQGWDEQYF. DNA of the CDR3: TGTGCCAGCAGCATAACACAGGGTTGGGACGAGCAGTACTTC.

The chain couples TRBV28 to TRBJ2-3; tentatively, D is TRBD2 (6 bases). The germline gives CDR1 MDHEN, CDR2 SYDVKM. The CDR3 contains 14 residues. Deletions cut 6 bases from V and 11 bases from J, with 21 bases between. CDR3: CASRPRDSRLGQYF. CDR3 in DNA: TGTGCCAGCAGGCCACGGGACTCCCGGCTGGGGCAGTATTTT.

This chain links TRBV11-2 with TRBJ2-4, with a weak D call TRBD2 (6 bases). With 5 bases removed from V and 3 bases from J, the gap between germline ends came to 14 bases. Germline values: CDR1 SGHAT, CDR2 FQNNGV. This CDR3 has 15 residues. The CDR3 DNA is TGTGCCAGCAGCGCAGCGACTAGGAACAAAAACATTCAGTACTTC. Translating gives CASSAATRNKNIQYF.

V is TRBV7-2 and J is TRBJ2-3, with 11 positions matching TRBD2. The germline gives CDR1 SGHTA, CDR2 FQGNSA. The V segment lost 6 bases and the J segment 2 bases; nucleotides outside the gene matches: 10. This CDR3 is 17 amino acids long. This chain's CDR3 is CASSSMGLAVFTDTQYF. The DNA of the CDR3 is TGTGCCAGCAGTTCAATGGGACTAGCGGTTTTCACAGATACGCAGTATTTT. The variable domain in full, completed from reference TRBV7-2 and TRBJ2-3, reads GAGVSQSPSNKVTEKGKDVELRCDPISGHTALYWYRQSLGQGLEFLIYFQGNSAPDKSGLPSDRFSAERTGGSVSTLTIQRTQQEDSAVYLCASSSMGLAVFTDTQYFGPGTRLTVL.

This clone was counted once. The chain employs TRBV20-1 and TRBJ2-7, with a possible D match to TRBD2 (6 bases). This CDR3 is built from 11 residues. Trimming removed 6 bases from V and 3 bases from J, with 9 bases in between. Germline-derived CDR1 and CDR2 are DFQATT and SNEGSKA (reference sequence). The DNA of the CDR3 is TGCAGTGCCCAGACTAGCTACGAGCAGTACTTC. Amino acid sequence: CSAQTSYEQYF.

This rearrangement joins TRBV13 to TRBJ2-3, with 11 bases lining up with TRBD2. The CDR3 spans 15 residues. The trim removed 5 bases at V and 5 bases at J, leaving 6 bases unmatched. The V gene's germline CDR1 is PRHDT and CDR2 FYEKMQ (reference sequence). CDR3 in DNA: TGTGCCAGCAGCATACTAGCGGGAGAGATAGATACGCAGTATTTT. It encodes CASSILAGEIDTQYF.

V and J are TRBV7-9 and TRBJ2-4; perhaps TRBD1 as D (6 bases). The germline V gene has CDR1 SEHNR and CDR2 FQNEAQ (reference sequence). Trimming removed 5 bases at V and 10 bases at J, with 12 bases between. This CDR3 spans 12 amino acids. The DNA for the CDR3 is TGTGCCAGCAGCGTACCCCAGGGGATTCAGTACTTC. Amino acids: CASSVPQGIQYF.

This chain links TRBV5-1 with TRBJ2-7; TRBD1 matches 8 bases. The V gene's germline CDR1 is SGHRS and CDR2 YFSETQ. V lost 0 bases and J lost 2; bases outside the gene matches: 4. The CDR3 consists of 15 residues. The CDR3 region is CASSLAPTGAYEQYF. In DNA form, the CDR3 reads TGCGCCAGCAGCTTGGCTCCGACAGGGGCCTACGAGCAGTACTTC.

The CDR3 nucleotides read TGTGCCAGCAGTTTAGATGGGGGGGCTACCTACGAGCAGTACTTC. It specifies CASSLDGGATYEQYF. The gene calls are TRBV28 and TRBJ2-7, with D possibly TRBD2 on 7 matching bases. The germline V and J ends were trimmed by 2 bases and 2 bases, with 13 bases remaining between them. This CDR3 comprises 15 residues. Germline V lookup: CDR1 MDHEN, CDR2 SYDVKM.

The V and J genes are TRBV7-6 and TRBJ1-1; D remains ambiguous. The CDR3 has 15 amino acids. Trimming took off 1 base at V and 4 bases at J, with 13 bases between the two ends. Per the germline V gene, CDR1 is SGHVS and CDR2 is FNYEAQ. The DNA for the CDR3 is TGTGCCAGCAGCTTAGGAGTAGCGGGTCCCACTGAAGCTTTCTTT. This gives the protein CASSLGVAGPTEAFF.

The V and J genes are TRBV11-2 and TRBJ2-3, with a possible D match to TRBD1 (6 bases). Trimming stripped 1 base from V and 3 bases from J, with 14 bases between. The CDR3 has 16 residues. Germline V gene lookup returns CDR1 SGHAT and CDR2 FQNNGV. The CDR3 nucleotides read TGTGCCAGCAGCTTAGTAGGCCAGGGGTTGACAGATACGCAGTATTTT. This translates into CASSLVGQGLTDTQYF.

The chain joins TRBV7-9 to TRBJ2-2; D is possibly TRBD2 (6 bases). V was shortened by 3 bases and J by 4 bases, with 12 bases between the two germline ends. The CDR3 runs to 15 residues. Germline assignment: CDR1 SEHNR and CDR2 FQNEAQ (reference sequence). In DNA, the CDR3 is TGTGCCAGCAGCTTTTCCGGGGGAAGCACCGGGGAGCTGTTTTTT. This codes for CASSFSGGSTGELFF.

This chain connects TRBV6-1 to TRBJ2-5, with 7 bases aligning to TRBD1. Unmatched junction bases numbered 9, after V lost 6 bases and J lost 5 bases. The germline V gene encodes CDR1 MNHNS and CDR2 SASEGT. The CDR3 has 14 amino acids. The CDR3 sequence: CASRDRSFGETQYF. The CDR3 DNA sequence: TGTGCCAGCAGGGACAGGTCTTTTGGGGAGACCCAGTACTTC.

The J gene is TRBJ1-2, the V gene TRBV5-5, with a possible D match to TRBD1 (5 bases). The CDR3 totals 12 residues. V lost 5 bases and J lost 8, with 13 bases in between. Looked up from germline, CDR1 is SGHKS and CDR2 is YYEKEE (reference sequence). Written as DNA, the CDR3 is TGTGCCAGCAGTGAGAGGGGTGGCGGCTACACCTTC. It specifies CASSERGGGYTF.

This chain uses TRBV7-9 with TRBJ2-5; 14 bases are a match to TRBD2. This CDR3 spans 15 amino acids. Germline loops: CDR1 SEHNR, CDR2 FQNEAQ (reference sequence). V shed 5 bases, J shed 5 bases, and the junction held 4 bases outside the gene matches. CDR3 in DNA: TGTGCCAGCAGCGGGACTAGCGGGAGACGGGAGACCCAGTACTTC. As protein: CASSGTSGRRETQYF.

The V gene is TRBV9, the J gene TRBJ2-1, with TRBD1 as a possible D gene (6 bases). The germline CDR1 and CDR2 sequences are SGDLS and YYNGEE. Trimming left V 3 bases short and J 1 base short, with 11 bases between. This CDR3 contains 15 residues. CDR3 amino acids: CASSETTGSYNEQFF. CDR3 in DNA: TGTGCCAGCAGCGAAACGACAGGATCCTACAATGAGCAGTTCTTC.

CDR3 sequence (DNA): TGTGCCAGCAGCACCGGGACATCCTACAATGAGCAGTTCTTC. Its protein is CASSTGTSYNEQFF. The chain employs TRBV5-6 and TRBJ2-1; D might be TRBD1 (6 bases). Trimming took 4 bases from V and 1 from J, leaving 9 bases between them. This CDR3 region has 14 residues. In germline, CDR1 is SGHDT, CDR2 YYEEEE.

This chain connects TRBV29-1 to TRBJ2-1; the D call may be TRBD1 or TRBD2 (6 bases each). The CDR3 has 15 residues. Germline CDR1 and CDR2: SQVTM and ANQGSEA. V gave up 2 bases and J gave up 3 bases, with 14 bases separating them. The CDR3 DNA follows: TGCAGCGTTGAATCTCGTAAGGGGGGCTACAATGAGCAGTTCTTC. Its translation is CSVESRKGGYNEQFF.

In nucleotides, the CDR3 is TGTGCCAGCAGTTTGGTACTCCTAGGACTAGCGGGAGTCAATGAGCAGTTCTTC. It translates to CASSLVLLGLAGVNEQFF. The chain employs TRBV28 and TRBJ2-1; 13 bases are a match to TRBD2. The J segment lost 6 bases and the V segment lost 3 bases, leaving 11 bases of the junction unmatched. From germline, CDR1 is MDHEN and CDR2 SYDVKM. The CDR3 totals 18 residues. The full variable domain, in which reference TRBV28 and TRBJ2-1 provide the parts outside the CDR3, is DVKVTQSSRYLVKRTGEKVFLECVQDMDHENMFWYRQDPGLGLRLIYFSYDVKMKEKGDIPEGYSVSREKKERFSLILESASTNQTSMYLCASSLVLLGLAGVNEQFFGPGTRLTVL.

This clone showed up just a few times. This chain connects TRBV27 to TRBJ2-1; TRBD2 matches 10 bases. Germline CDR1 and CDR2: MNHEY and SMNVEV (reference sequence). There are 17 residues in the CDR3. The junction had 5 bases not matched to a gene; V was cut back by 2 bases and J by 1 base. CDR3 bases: TGTGCCAGCAGTTTAACCACTAGCGGGACATCCTACAATGAGCAGTTCTTC. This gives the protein CASSLTTSGTSYNEQFF.

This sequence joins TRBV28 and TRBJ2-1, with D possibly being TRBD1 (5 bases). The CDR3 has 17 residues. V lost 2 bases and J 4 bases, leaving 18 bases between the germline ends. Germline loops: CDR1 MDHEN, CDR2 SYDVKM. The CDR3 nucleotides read TGTGCCAGCAGTTTACGCCGACAGTTGCCGAAATACAATGAGCAGTTCTTC. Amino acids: CASSLRRQLPKYNEQFF.